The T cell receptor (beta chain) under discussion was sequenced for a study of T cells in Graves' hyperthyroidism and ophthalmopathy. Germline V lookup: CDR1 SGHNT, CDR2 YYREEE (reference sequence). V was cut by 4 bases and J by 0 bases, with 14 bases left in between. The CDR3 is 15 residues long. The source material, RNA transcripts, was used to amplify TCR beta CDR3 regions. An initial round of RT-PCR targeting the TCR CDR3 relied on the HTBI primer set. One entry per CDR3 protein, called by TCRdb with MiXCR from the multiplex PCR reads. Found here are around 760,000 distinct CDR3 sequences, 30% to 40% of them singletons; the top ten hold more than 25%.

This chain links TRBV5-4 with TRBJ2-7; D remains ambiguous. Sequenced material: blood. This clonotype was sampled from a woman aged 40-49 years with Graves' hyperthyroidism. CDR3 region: CASSPLGSSSYEQYF. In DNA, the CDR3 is TGTGCCAGCAGCCCCCTGGGTTCGAGCTCCTACGAGCAGTACTTC.